This record looks at one TCR beta chain sequence and its context. Its recognized antigen is unknown. Base qualities are missing; no much larger clone stands one base away. The CDR3 holds 13 amino acids from the cysteine to the phenylalanine. The CDR3 DNA has 39 bases and is translated from base 1. V loses 5 bases of germline sequence and J loses 5 bases, and the interval between the two ends is 11 bases. Per the germline V gene, SGHRS is the CDR1 and YFSETQ is the CDR2. The immunoSEQ Assay, a bias-controlled multiplex PCR, was used to amplify TCRbeta CDR3 regions from genomic DNA. The authors' analysis ran thus. The number of nucleated cells in each sample was estimated from the amplification of reference gene primers within the assay. To quantify the absolute abundance of each unique TCRbeta CDR3 rearrangement, sequence reads were collapsed and filtered. For each sample, productive Simpson clonality was calculated as the square root of Simpson's diversity index across productive rearrangements. The clones in this table, taken by TCRdb from immuneACCESS, are in-frame only. Not every clone is retained; where verified, under half of the shortfall comes from an unresolved V gene, and the cause of the rest is unknown. V and J calls and clone size are as listed in that table; D and trimming were resolved from the DNA. Across this sample there are approximately 42,000 clones, with 75% to 85% seen only once. The top ten clones comprise around a quarter of the sample.

This sample was taken from a study of blood T cell repertoires in COVID-19 (dated by TCRdb to 2018 to 2020). For context, the study as a whole: Samples covering the acute and convalescent phases of COVID-19 were provided by collaborators in the United States, Italy and Spain. The material from the prospective study consisted of cDNA or gDNA derived from T cells, B-cell-depleted T cells, or PBMCs. Deeply sampled blood TCRbeta repertoires from subjects exposed to, actively infected with, or recovered from COVID-19 were included in the dataset. The repertoires were released in a freely available public database intended as a resource for research on the immune response to SARS-CoV-2. The samples were drawn from the first 160 participants of the ongoing ImmuneRACE study and from 950 to 1,500 subjects provided by 6 global collaborators. Nearly every sample came with metadata listing a de-identified subject ID, COVID-19 status, age in years and sex. Where available, HLA class I and class II types were taken from metadata supplied by the sample provider and were not determined by assay-based typing. What the authors observed across the whole study: Clinical and demographic metadata were provided uncurated, with the amount varying by source and participant.

Collaborating institutions collected whole blood in K2EDTA tubes following their own protocols. For TCRbeta analysis, collaborators shipped samples in one of three forms: frozen whole blood, isolated PBMCs, or DNA extracted from either of those sample types. This TCR was sampled from a man older than 75 with acute or convalescent COVID-19. Here the chain combines TRBV5-1 and TRBJ2-1; a weak D assignment points to TRBD2 (5 bases agree). The material sequenced was peripheral blood. The CDR3 protein sequence reads: CASSSGGHNEQFF. The base sequence is TGCGCCAGCAGTTCTGGCGGGCACAATGAGCAGTTCTTC.